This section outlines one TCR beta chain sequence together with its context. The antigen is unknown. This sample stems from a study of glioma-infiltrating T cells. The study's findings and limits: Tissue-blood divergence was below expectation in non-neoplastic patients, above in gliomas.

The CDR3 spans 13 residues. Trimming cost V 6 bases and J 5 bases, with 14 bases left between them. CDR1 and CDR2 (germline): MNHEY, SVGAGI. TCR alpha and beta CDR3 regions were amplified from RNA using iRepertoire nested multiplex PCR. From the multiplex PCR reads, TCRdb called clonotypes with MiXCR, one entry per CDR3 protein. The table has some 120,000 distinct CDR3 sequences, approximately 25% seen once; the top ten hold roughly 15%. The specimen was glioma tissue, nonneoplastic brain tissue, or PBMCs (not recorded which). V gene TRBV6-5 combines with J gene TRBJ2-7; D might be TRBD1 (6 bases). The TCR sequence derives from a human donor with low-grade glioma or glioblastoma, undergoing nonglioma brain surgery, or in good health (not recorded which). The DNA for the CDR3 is TGTGCCAGCAGCCCTGACAGGTACAACGAGCAGTACTTC. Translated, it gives CASSPDRYNEQYF.